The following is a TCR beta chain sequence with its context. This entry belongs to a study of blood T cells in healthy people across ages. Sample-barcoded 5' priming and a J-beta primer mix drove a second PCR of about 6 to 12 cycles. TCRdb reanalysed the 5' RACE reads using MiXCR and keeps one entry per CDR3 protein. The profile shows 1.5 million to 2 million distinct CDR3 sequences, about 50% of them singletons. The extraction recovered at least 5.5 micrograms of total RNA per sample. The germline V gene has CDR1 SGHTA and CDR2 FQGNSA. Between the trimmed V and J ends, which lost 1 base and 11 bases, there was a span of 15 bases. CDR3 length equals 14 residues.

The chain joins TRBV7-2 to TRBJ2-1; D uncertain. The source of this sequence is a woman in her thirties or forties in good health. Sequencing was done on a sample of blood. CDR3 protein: CASSLDGWVRKQFF. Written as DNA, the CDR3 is TGTGCCAGCAGCTTAGATGGGTGGGTCCGGAAGCAGTTCTTC.